Listed below are T cell receptor beta chains from one sample, sequenced in a study of T-cell reconstitution after alpha-beta-depleted transplantation in children. TCRdb analysed the PCR reads with MiXCR anew, one entry per CDR3 protein. This sample carries a few hundred thousand distinct CDR3 sequences, 16% of them seen once, and the ten largest clones take 25% to 30%. The sequencing here drew on PBMCs, mostly from graft donor cells, taken 360 days after TCRalphabeta/CD19-depleted stem cell transplant. These receptors came from a boy in the first two years of life who had a stem cell transplant for Wiskott-Aldrich syndrome, so the T cells may come from the graft donor. The CDR3 runs from the conserved cysteine through the conserved F or W. The D gene is left open where the match is weak. The size of a clone is reported for some rows only, either as once, few or many, or as a class for expanded clones.

>TRBV12-3/TRBV12-4|few|13|.|TRBJ2-7
CASSPGAAYEQYF
TGTGCCAGCAGTCCGGGGGCTGCCTACGAGCAGTACTTC
>TRBV21-1|few|16|.|TRBJ2-3
CASSNYEGLRSDTQYF
TGTGCCAGCAGCAATTATGAAGGACTAAGGTCAGATACGCAGTATTTT
>TRBV25-1|few|16|TRBD2|TRBJ2-1
CASSEWGLAGGNEQFF
TGTGCCAGCAGTGAATGGGGACTAGCGGGAGGGAATGAGCAGTTCTTC
>TRBV5-6|few|15|TRBD2|TRBJ2-1
CASSLVPGGYNEQFF
TGTGCCAGCAGCTTGGTCCCGGGAGGATACAATGAGCAGTTCTTC
>TRBV29-1|.|15|.|TRBJ2-1
CSVAVGFPSYNEQFF
TGCAGCGTTGCTGTTGGCTTTCCGTCCTACAATGAGCAGTTCTTC
>TRBV12-3/TRBV12-4|.|16|.|TRBJ2-3
CASSSLLAASTDTQYF
TGTGCCAGCAGTTCCTTACTAGCCGCTAGCACAGATACGCAGTATTTT
>TRBV2|many|12|.|TRBJ2-1
CASRLVGNEQFF
TGTGCCAGCAGATTAGTGGGCAATGAGCAGTTCTTC
>TRBV12-3/TRBV12-4|few|17|TRBD2|TRBJ2-5
CASSPSLGGGLQETQYF
TGTGCCAGCAGCCCTAGCCTAGGCGGGGGACTACAAGAGACCCAGTACTTC
>TRBV2|.|14|.|TRBJ2-5
CASSEIRRGETQYF
TGTGCCAGCAGTGAGATCCGGAGGGGAGAGACCCAGTACTTC
>TRBV10-3|few|15|.|TRBJ2-1
CAIEDSGDLYNEQFF
TGTGCCATCGAGGACAGTGGGGATCTCTACAATGAGCAGTTCTTC
>TRBV12-3/TRBV12-4|.|15|.|TRBJ2-5
CASSPASAMGGTQYF
TGTGCCAGCAGCCCCGCGAGCGCGATGGGGGGGACCCAGTACTTC
>TRBV12-3/TRBV12-4|few|15|TRBD1|TRBJ1-1
CASSLGDRWDTEAFF
TGTGCCAGCAGTTTAGGGGACAGGTGGGACACTGAAGCTTTCTTT
>TRBV12-3/TRBV12-4|few|14|.|TRBJ1-1
CASSLLGTNTEAFF
TGTGCCAGCAGTTTATTAGGGACAAACACTGAAGCTTTCTTT
>TRBV6-1|few|11|.|TRBJ1-5
CASSFPGPQHF
TGTGCCAGCTCCTTCCCTGGGCCCCAGCATTTT
>TRBV20-1|few|16|.|TRBJ2-1
CSASRGLPRTYNEQFF
TGCAGTGCTAGCCGAGGACTACCGAGGACCTACAATGAGCAGTTCTTC
>TRBV12-3/TRBV12-4|.|18|TRBD2|TRBJ2-5
CASSLEKLAGIPKETQYF
TGTGCCAGCAGTTTAGAGAAACTAGCGGGGATACCAAAAGAGACCCAGTACTTC
>TRBV7-9|many|16|TRBD2|TRBJ2-5
CASSWGLAGVKETQYF
TGTGCCAGCAGCTGGGGACTAGCGGGGGTTAAAGAGACCCAGTACTTC
>TRBV20-1|.|13|.|TRBJ2-3
CIVGGPRTDTQYF
TGCATCGTCGGGGGGCCCCGCACAGATACGCAGTATTTT
>TRBV7-9|.|13|.|TRBJ1-1
CASSGPPNTEAFF
TGTGCCAGCAGCGGACCCCCGAACACTGAAGCTTTCTTT
>TRBV6-5|.|11|.|TRBJ2-1
CASSYMERMFF
TGTGCCAGCAGTTACATGGAGCGGATGTTCTTC
>TRBV7-9|few|14|.|TRBJ1-1
CASSPLVGSTEAFF
TGTGCCAGCAGCCCCTTGGTGGGGAGCACTGAAGCTTTCTTT